This T cell receptor (beta chain) derives from a study of tumor and adjacent non-tumor tissue in lung cancer. Background on the study: Aged about 30 to 85 years, patients included 10 men and 4 to 6 women with stage I to III disease. Samples averaged around 3.9 million productive TCRbeta reads each.

Germline V gene sequence: CDR1 SGHVS, CDR2 FQNEAQ. This CDR3 has 13 amino acids. Trimming took 5 bases from V and 5 from J, leaving 10 bases between them. Three rounds of nested PCR, following a modified ARM-PCR protocol, produced the TCRbeta library. A single record per CDR3 protein comes from TCRdb applying MiXCR to the multiplex PCR reads. The sample has fewer than 150,000 distinct CDR3 sequences, approximately 70% seen once. Overall study results and limits: Patients with more diverse tumor TCRs had worse survival.

This clonotype occurred a few times. The antigen is undetermined. RNA was extracted from bulk tissue without any cell sorting. Newly diagnosed lung cancer patients had thoracic surgery in China, August–late 2014, without prior chemotherapy. V is TRBV7-8 and J is TRBJ2-1, with D hard to call. This receptor was obtained from a man aged 60 to 75 with small cell lung cancer. The material sequenced was lung tumor tissue. CDR3: CASSQWINNEQFF. The CDR3 DNA sequence: TGTGCCAGCAGCCAATGGATAAACAATGAGCAGTTCTTC. The whole variable domain, filled in from reference TRBV7-8 and TRBJ2-1, reads GAGVSQSPRYKVAKRGQDVALRCDPISGHVSLFWYQQALGQGPEFLTYFQNEAQLDKSGLPSDRFFAERPEGSVSTLKIQRTQQEDSAVYLCASSQWINNEQFFGPGTRLTVL.